The sequence of this TCR beta chain was determined in a study of T cell responses to AZD1222 COVID-19 vaccine. CDR1 is SGHVS, CDR2 FQNEAQ, per germline. V lost 5 bases, J lost 4 bases, and 11 bases lay in between. CDR3 length: 14 residues. TCRdb's table, derived via immunoSEQ multiplex PCR, lists solely in-frame clones and lacks some. The table shows around 99,000 clones, with 87% occurring only once. The V call is TRBV7-8, the J call TRBJ2-2; D is perhaps TRBD2 (7 bases). The sample consisted of peripheral blood, taken 28 days after the second AZD1222 dose. The TCR was taken from an adult who received the AZD1222 COVID-19 vaccine. The CDR3 DNA sequence: TGTGCCAGCAGCCGAGGGGGGGGCACCGGGGAGCTGTTTTTT. Protein sequence: CASSRGGGTGELFF.